The 5 T cell receptor beta chains presented below share a single source sample, sequenced in a study of blood T cell repertoires in COVID-19. Generated by immunoSEQ multiplex PCR, the TCRdb table keeps only in-frame clones and is missing some. The table records 150,000 to 200,000 clones, over 80% of them present only once. Material: peripheral blood. These receptors all come from a woman aged 35 to 49 with COVID-19, enrolled during active disease.

This clone has just a few counts. The gene calls are TRBV12-3 or TRBV12-4 and TRBJ1-2; D unclear. The CDR3 is 12 residues long. V was pared by 4 bases and J by 4 bases, with 7 bases between. The CDR3 here is CASSSGTYGYTF. DNA for the CDR3: TGTGCCAGCAGTTCAGGAACCTATGGCTACACCTTC.

V gene TRBV10-1 combines with J gene TRBJ1-2; D remains unclear. The V end was cut by 0 bases, the J end by 7 bases, with 12 bases between. CDR1 WNHNN and CDR2 SYGVQD come from the germline V gene (reference sequence). This CDR3 has 14 residues. DNA of the CDR3: TGCGCCAGCAGTGAGTCCGGGTCTCGGATTGGCTACACCTTC. This gives the protein CASSESGSRIGYTF.

The chain combines TRBV5-6 with TRBJ2-1; the D gene is possibly TRBD2 (6 bases). There are 15 residues in the CDR3. The germline gives CDR1 SGHDT, CDR2 YYEEEE. V gave up 4 bases and J gave up 2 bases, with 13 bases separating them. DNA for the CDR3: TGTGCCAGCAGCCTGGTGGGGGGAACCTACAATGAGCAGTTCTTC. Amino acid sequence: CASSLVGGTYNEQFF. Drawing the rest from reference TRBV5-6 and TRBJ2-1, the complete variable domain is DAGVTQSPTHLIKTRGQQVTLRCSPKSGHDTVSWYQQALGQGPQFIFQYYEEEERQRGNFPDRFSGHQFPNYSSELNVNALLLGDSALYLCASSLVGGTYNEQFFGPGTRLTVL.

The rearrangement uses TRBV30 and TRBJ1-1; D gene uncertain. Trimming cost V 8 bases and J 5 bases, with 18 bases left between them. The CDR3 consists of 13 residues. The germline CDR1 and CDR2 sequences are GTSNPN and SVGIG (reference sequence). The CDR3: CAPAVRVSTEAFF. The CDR3 DNA is TGTGCCCCGGCGGTGCGGGTCTCGACTGAAGCTTTCTTT.

The genes are TRBV3-1 (or the pseudogene TRBV3-2) and TRBJ1-4, with 8 bases lining up with TRBD1. Looked up from germline, CDR1 is LGHDT and CDR2 is YNNKEL (reference sequence). The ends lost 0 bases at V and 7 bases at J; junction bases unmatched: 4. The CDR3 runs to 15 residues. The CDR3 DNA reads TGTGCCAGCAGCCAAGATGGGCAGGGGGCTGAAAAACTGTTTTTT. Amino acids: CASSQDGQGAEKLFF.